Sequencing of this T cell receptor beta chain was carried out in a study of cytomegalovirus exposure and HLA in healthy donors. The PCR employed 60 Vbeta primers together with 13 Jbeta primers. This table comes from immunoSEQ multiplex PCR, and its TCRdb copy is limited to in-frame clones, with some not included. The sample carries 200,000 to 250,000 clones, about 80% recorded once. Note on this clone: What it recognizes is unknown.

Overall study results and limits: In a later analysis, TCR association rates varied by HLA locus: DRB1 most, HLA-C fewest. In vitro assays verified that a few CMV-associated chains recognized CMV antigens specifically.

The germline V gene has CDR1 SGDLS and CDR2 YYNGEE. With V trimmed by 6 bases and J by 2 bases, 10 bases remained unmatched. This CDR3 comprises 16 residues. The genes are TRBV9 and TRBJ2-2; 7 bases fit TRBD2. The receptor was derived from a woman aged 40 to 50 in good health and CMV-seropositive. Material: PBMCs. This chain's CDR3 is CASTRRWGGNTGELFF. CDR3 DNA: TGTGCCAGCACCCGCCGGTGGGGGGGTAACACCGGGGAGCTGTTTTTT.